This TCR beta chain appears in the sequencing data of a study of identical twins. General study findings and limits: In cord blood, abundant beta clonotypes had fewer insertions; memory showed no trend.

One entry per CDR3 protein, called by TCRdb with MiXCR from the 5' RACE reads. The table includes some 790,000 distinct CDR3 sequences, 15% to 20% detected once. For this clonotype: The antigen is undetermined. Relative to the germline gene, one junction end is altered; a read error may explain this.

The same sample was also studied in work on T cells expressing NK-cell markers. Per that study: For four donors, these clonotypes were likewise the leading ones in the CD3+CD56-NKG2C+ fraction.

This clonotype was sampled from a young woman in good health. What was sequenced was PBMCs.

CDR3 DNA: TGTGCCAGCACCTTAAGACATCTCTCCTACAATGAGCAGTTCTTC. Its protein is CASTLRHLSYNEQFF. This sequence joins TRBV7-2 and TRBJ2-1, with unresolved D. This CDR3 contains 15 residues. Germline CDR1 and CDR2: SGHTA and FQGNSA.